The rows below give T cell receptor beta chains drawn from one sample of a study of OX40 agonist ivuxolimab in advanced cancers. Repertoires were generated with immunoSEQ multiplex PCR, while TCRdb's copy carries only in-frame clones and drops some. The repertoire consists of about 88,000 clones, with over 75% occurring once and the leading ten covering roughly 3.8%. Source: CD4+ or CD8+ T cells sorted from blood, taken in a trial of the OX40 agonist ivuxolimab. Receptors were obtained from an adult with an advanced solid tumor such as melanoma, head and neck, liver or kidney cancer. CDR3s include the opening cysteine and the closing phenylalanine or tryptophan.

TRBV11-2,CASSGGVSADTQYF
TRBV28,CASSSPGSGAYEQYF
TRBV5-1,CASSLEGSGETQYF
TRBV4-1,CASSPHAGVGTEAFF
TRBV19,CASSGRGYEQYF
TRBV21-1,CASSKGSTRGPAYEQYF
TRBV27,CASRPGGTQGTQYF
TRBV28,CASSTNYGPTYEQYF
TRBV11-3,CASSSALYGNEQFF
TRBV2,CASSETGGGEQYF
TRBV30,CAWSINNEQFF
TRBV2,CARGTGVTYEQYF
TRBV5-6,CASSLGPTSRQPQHF
TRBV19,CASSIYSDHNEQFF
TRBV7-8,CASSGLAGGPADTQYF
TRBV11-2,CASSLIPSGSYEQYF
TRBV12-5,CASGSGQAGSDTQYF
TRBV15,CATRVRAGNIIYF
TRBV28,CASSPGGSQGEKLFF
TRBV9,CASSVVGLALNTGELFF
TRBV4-2,CASSQESGRGPDTQYF
TRBV11-2,CASSLARSSYNEQFF
TRBV7-9,CASSLTGSGANVLTF
TRBV5-6,CASSRVPGLAATSQYF
TRBV28,CASEDNYSNQPQHF
TRBV2,CASSGGEKLFF
TRBV9,CASSAWDRNNEQFF
TRBV7-9,CASSFGSAYGYTF
TRBV18,CASSSGSLHEQYF